The 28 T cell receptor beta chains below were found in one sample sequenced in a study of identical twins (dated by TCRdb to about 2016). Libraries came from 5' RACE. These reads were obtained on an Illumina HiSeq 2000. The public sequencing data were trimmed at Q25 with fastp and processed into clonotypes with MiXCR by TCRdb, which kept only in-frame beta chains. Under each unique CDR3 protein, matching rows form one entry showing the most common genes and DNA. This sample lists 550,000 to 800,000 distinct CDR3 sequences; roughly 6.6% were detected once. In total, the top ten clones hold 1.5% to 2% of the sample. This sample also appeared in a second study, on yellow fever vaccine responses in identical twins.

Sequencing was done on a sample of PBMCs. Receptors originate from a woman between 18 and 30 years old in good health.

This clonotype occurred many times. The chain couples TRBV7-9 to TRBJ1-3, with unresolved D. CDR3 length equals 17 residues. Germline CDR1 is SEHNR and CDR2 is FQNEAQ (reference sequence). Trimming removed 4 bases at V and 0 bases at J, with 16 bases between. CDR3 in amino acids: CASSSREDVFSGNTIYF. For the CDR3, the DNA is TGTGCCAGCAGCTCCCGGGAGGACGTCTTCTCTGGAAACACCATATATTTT.

The V gene is TRBV5-1, the J gene TRBJ2-1, with TRBD2 as a possible D gene (6 bases). Germline assignment: CDR1 SGHRS and CDR2 YFSETQ. Trimming took 0 bases from V and 4 from J, leaving 14 bases between them. The CDR3 consists of 16 residues. The chain's CDR3 is CASSLAGGLYYNEQFF. CDR3 bases: TGCGCCAGCAGCTTGGCCGGGGGACTCTATTACAATGAGCAGTTCTTC.

Many counts were recorded for this clonotype. The chain carries TRBV29-1 and TRBJ2-4; TRBD2 matches at 7 bases. V lost 5 bases to trimming and J lost 0 bases; unmatched junction nucleotides: 10. The CDR3 contains 16 residues. Germline CDR1 is SQVTM and CDR2 is ANQGSEA. CDR3 amino acids: CSVLPGGGIAKNIQYF. Here the CDR3 DNA reads TGCAGCGTTTTACCGGGAGGAGGGATAGCCAAAAACATTCAGTACTTC.

The genes are TRBV5-6 and TRBJ2-3; 13 positions match TRBD2. Germline V gene data show CDR1 as SGHDT and CDR2 as YYEEEE. The CDR3 is 17 amino acids. Trimming at V came to 3 bases and at J to 5 bases, leaving 9 bases not matched to a gene. The CDR3 here is CASSWGPTSGGKDTQYF. The CDR3, as DNA: TGTGCCAGCAGCTGGGGGCCGACTAGCGGGGGGAAAGATACGCAGTATTTT.

This clonotype was seen repeatedly, ten times or more. The chain carries TRBV10-3 and TRBJ1-2; 8 bases map to TRBD1. V lost 3 bases, J lost 8 bases, and 14 bases stayed unmatched. CDR1 and CDR2 from the germline V gene are ENHRY and SYGVKD. This CDR3 has 16 residues. In DNA form, the CDR3 reads TGTGCCATCAGTGACAGTACCGGGACAGGTTTCAGCGGCTACACCTTC. This codes for CAISDSTGTGFSGYTF.

This clonotype appeared many times. The gene calls are TRBV10-3 and TRBJ1-5; TRBD1 matches 7 bases. Germline assignment: CDR1 ENHRY and CDR2 SYGVKD. V shed 4 bases and J 6 bases; nucleotides not matched to a gene: 6. The CDR3 contains 14 residues. In DNA form, the CDR3 reads TGTGCCATCAGTGGAGACAGGGCGCGTCAGCCCCAGCATTTT. Translation: CAISGDRARQPQHF.

This clonotype was seen more than once but under ten times. The chain joins TRBV5-1 to TRBJ2-5, with D maybe TRBD1 (6 bases). CDR1 SGHRS and CDR2 YFSETQ come from the germline V gene. Trimming took 4 bases from V and 4 from J, leaving 14 bases between them. The CDR3 has 14 amino acids. CDR3 sequence reads: CASSPGTTLETQYF. The CDR3 bases are TGCGCCAGCAGCCCGGGGACAACTCTAGAGACCCAGTACTTC.

This clonotype showed up many times. V usage is TRBV20-1 and J usage is TRBJ2-3, with 7 bases fitting TRBD2. The CDR3 has 14 amino acids. Germline-derived CDR1 and CDR2 are DFQATT and SNEGSKA (reference sequence). Trimming cost V 5 bases and J 3 bases; bases outside gene matches: 8. CDR3 coding DNA: TGCAGTGCTGGGAGGGAGGTCGGGACAGATACGCAGTATTTT. Translated: CSAGREVGTDTQYF.

This clonotype was counted a few times. The chain carries TRBV28 and TRBJ1-2; 8 bases agree with TRBD1. The junction had 15 bases not matched to a gene; V was cut back by 4 bases and J by 8 bases. CDR3 length: 16 residues. Germline CDR1 and CDR2: MDHEN and SYDVKM. CDR3 nucleotides: TGTGCCAGCAGTTCTCTCGTCCCGGGACAGGCCGGGGGCTACACCTTC. Translation gives CASSSLVPGQAGGYTF.

This clonotype was seen once. This clone may be a read error of a much larger clone one base away. V is TRBV5-1 and J is TRBJ1-5; D is possibly TRBD1 (6 bases). The V gene's germline CDR1 is SGHRS and CDR2 YFSETQ. CDR3 length: 15 amino acids. V was clipped by 3 bases and J by 2 bases, with 12 bases between them. The CDR3 DNA sequence: TGCGCCAGCAGCTCGACAGGTTCAGGCAATCAGCCCCAGCATTTT. Residues: CASSSTGSGNQPQHF.

At least ten counts were recorded for this clonotype. The CDR3 here is CASSSSGKKLFF. The CDR3 DNA reads as TGTGCCAGCAGCTCGTCGGGAAAAAAACTGTTTTTT. The chain uses TRBV12-3 or TRBV12-4 and TRBJ1-4; D is uncertain. This CDR3 is built from 12 residues. V shed 6 bases and J shed 9 bases, with 11 bases lying between them.

This clonotype was counted many times. This chain uses TRBV29-1 with TRBJ2-3; D remains ambiguous. CDR1 is SQVTM and CDR2 is ANQGSEA in the germline V gene. The length of the CDR3 is 14 residues. The V gene lost 6 bases and the J gene lost 0 bases, with 13 bases spanning the gap. In DNA, the CDR3 is TGCAGCGTGGCCCAGATTTCTAGCACAGATACGCAGTATTTT. It translates to CSVAQISSTDTQYF.

There are a few counts of this clonotype. The chain combines TRBV20-1 with TRBJ2-7; TRBD2 matches at 14 bases. V shed 5 bases and J 4 bases; nucleotides not matched to a gene: 4. This CDR3 region has 14 residues. Germline-derived CDR1 and CDR2 are DFQATT and SNEGSKA (reference sequence). The CDR3 here is CSAGTSGSLYEQYV. CDR3 bases: TGCAGTGCTGGGACTAGCGGGAGTTTATACGAGCAGTACGTC.

This clonotype was counted only a few times. The chain is built from TRBV7-2 and TRBJ2-5, with 7 bases fitting TRBD2. With V trimmed by 4 bases and J by 5 bases, 4 bases remained unmatched. This CDR3 is built from 13 residues. Germline V gene lookup returns CDR1 SGHTA and CDR2 FQGNSA. Here the CDR3 DNA reads TGTGCCAGCAGCTGGGACTATCTGGAGACCCAGTACTTC. It encodes CASSWDYLETQYF.

This clonotype was found many times. The chain couples TRBV5-1 to TRBJ2-7; 9 bases agree with TRBD1. The CDR3 length is 15 residues. The ends lost 4 bases at V and 4 bases at J; junction bases unmatched: 9. CDR1 is SGHRS, CDR2 YFSETQ, per germline. CDR3 sequence (DNA): TGCGCCAGCAGCAAGACGGGACAGGGTATTTACGAGCAGTACTTC. Its protein product is CASSKTGQGIYEQYF.

In this sample, this clonotype turned up a few times. V gene TRBV6-1 combines with J gene TRBJ1-5, with 7 bases that match TRBD1. CDR1 MNHNS and CDR2 SASEGT come from the germline V gene. The CDR3 is 13 amino acids. Germline trimming cut 6 bases from V and 5 bases from J; bases unmatched to any gene: 4. The CDR3 sequence: CASSVQGHQPQHF. The CDR3 bases are TGTGCCAGCAGCGTACAGGGGCATCAGCCCCAGCATTTT.

The chain employs TRBV18 and TRBJ2-5, with 14 bases lining up with TRBD2. Germline V gene lookup returns CDR1 KGHSH and CDR2 LQKENI. J was trimmed by 5 bases and V by 3 bases; bases with no gene match: 8. The CDR3 is 17 residues long. CDR3 DNA: TGTGCCAGCTCACCGGGACTAGCGGGAGCGTTAAGGGAGACCCAGTACTTC. This translates into CASSPGLAGALRETQYF.

This chain uses TRBV14 with TRBJ2-1; D possibly corresponds to TRBD2 (7 bases). V was pared by 2 bases and J by 8 bases, with 10 bases between. This CDR3 region has 13 residues. CDR1 and CDR2 from the germline V gene are SGHDN and FVKESK. CDR3 nucleotide sequence: TGTGCCAGCAGCCAAAGGGGGGGGCATGAGCAGTTCTTC. Translating gives CASSQRGGHEQFF.

This clonotype was observed many times. The rearrangement links TRBV5-1 to TRBJ2-7, with 9 bases lining up with TRBD1. Germline CDR1 SGHRS, CDR2 YFSETQ. This CDR3 has 13 amino acids. After removal of 3 bases from V and 5 bases from J, the junction contained 3 bases not matched to a gene. The DNA of the CDR3 is TGCGCCAGCAGCTCCGGACAGGGGAACGAGCAGTACTTC. Protein: CASSSGQGNEQYF.

This clonotype was observed a few times. The chain couples TRBV20-1 to TRBJ1-2, with 12 positions matching TRBD1. Unmatched junction bases numbered 6, after V lost 5 bases and J lost 5 bases. The length of the CDR3 is 14 residues. Looked up from germline, CDR1 is DFQATT and CDR2 is SNEGSKA (reference sequence). CDR3 loop: CSASQGQGAYGYTF. The CDR3 bases are TGCAGTGCTTCCCAGGGACAGGGGGCGTATGGCTACACCTTC.

There are a few counts of this clonotype. The chain links TRBV12-3 or TRBV12-4 to TRBJ2-5, with 9 bases identical to TRBD1. V dropped 5 bases and J dropped 4; count of bases not matched to a gene: 8. This CDR3 has 15 residues. The CDR3 coding sequence is TGTGCCAGCAGTCTTAACAGGGGGCGAAGAGAGACCCAGTACTTC. Amino acids: CASSLNRGRRETQYF.

This clonotype was counted many times. The chain is built from TRBV28 and TRBJ1-2; D unclear. This CDR3 has 14 residues. Germline V lookup: CDR1 MDHEN, CDR2 SYDVKM. The germline V and J ends were trimmed by 10 bases and 4 bases, with 19 bases remaining between them. The CDR3 sequence: CAIMTSGSSYGYTF. CDR3 DNA sequence: TGTGCCATCATGACGAGCGGGTCTTCCTATGGCTACACCTTC.

The gene calls are TRBV18 and TRBJ2-3; 7 nucleotides agree with TRBD1. This CDR3 spans 16 amino acids. J gave up 0 bases and V 4 bases, and 7 bases lay outside the gene matches. Germline V gene data show CDR1 as KGHSH and CDR2 as LQKENI. CDR3 DNA sequence: TGTGCCAGCTCACGAAACAGGGGCGCTAGCACAGATACGCAGTATTTT. Its protein is CASSRNRGASTDTQYF.

CDR3 amino acids: CASGSGQGASDTQYF. The CDR3 nucleotides are TGTGCTAGTGGTTCGGGACAGGGGGCTTCAGATACGCAGTATTTT. The chain has TRBV12-5 and TRBJ2-3; 12 positions agree with TRBD1. The CDR3 contains 15 residues. Trimming took 4 bases from V and 4 from J; bases not matched to a gene: 3. CDR1 LGHNT and CDR2 FRNRAP come from the germline V gene.

The DNA of the CDR3 is TGTGCCAGCAGTTACGGCGGGTCGGTAGATACGCAGTATTTT. It is translated as CASSYGGSVDTQYF. The J gene is TRBJ2-3, the V gene TRBV6-5; a weak D match, TRBD2 (5 bases). Germline V CDR1 and CDR2: MNHEY, SVGAGI. This CDR3 is built from 14 residues. The V end lost 2 bases, the J end lost 5 bases, and 11 bases lay between the germline ends.

V is TRBV6-1 and J is TRBJ1-6; maybe TRBD1 (5 bases). Germline V gives CDR1 MNHNS, CDR2 SASEGT. V was cut by 3 bases and J by 5 bases, with 11 bases left in between. The CDR3 is 15 residues long. CDR3 residues: CASSDDQGDNSPLHF. DNA of the CDR3: TGTGCCAGCAGTGACGATCAGGGAGATAATTCACCCCTCCACTTT.

The CDR3 DNA sequence: TGTGCCACCAGTGATTTGAGCGGGGACAGGGGAAATGAGCAGTTCTTC. Amino acids: CATSDLSGDRGNEQFF. The chain uses TRBV24-1 and TRBJ2-1; TRBD1 agrees at 10 bases. The trim removed 0 bases at V and 7 bases at J, leaving 5 bases unmatched. Germline-derived CDR1 and CDR2 are KGHDR and SFDVKD. CDR3 length: 16 residues.

The genes are TRBV20-1 and TRBJ2-1; no clear D gene. Germline V gene lookup returns CDR1 DFQATT and CDR2 SNEGSKA (reference sequence). The CDR3 loop spans 14 amino acids. Trimming shortened V by 5 bases and J by 0 bases, and 11 bases separated the two germline ends. The CDR3 loop reads CSAELASSYNEQFF. The CDR3 coding sequence is TGCAGTGCTGAGCTGGCCAGCTCCTACAATGAGCAGTTCTTC.